The present entry profiles one TCR beta chain with its context. Assay: immunoSEQ multiplex PCR; the TCRdb copy retains only in-frame clones and omits some. The repertoire consists of some 2,100,000 clones, with about 93% occurring once and the leading ten covering approximately 1.7%. The sample belongs to a study of shared clonotypes between healthy human individuals. Terminally differentiated effector memory CD45RA+ cells were left out of the naive CD8 fraction, which was CD45RO-negative and positively selected for CCR7. Input material: naive CD8+ T cells from PBMCs. The receptor comes from a man between 18 and 35 years old in good health. Some clones in this sample may be carry-over from other donors' samples.

CDR3 amino acids: CASSGTGAYEQYF. The CDR3 DNA follows: TGCGCCAGCAGTGGGACAGGGGCCTACGAGCAGTACTTC. The chain joins TRBV10-2 to TRBJ2-7; 9 bases fit TRBD1. With 4 bases clipped from V and 2 bases from J, the junction kept 0 bases outside the gene matches. Per germline, CDR1 WSHSY and CDR2 SAAADI. The CDR3 extends over 13 amino acids.